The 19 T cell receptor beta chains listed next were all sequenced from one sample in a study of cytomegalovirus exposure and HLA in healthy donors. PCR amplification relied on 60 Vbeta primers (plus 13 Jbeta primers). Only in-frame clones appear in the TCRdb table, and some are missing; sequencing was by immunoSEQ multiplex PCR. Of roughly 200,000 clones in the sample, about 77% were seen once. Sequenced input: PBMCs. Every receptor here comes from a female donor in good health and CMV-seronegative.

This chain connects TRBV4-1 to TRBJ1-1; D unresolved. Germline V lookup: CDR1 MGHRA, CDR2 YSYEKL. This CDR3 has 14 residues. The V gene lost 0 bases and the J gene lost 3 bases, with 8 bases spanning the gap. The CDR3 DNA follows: TGCGCCAGCAGCCAAGAATCGGGGTACACTGAAGCTTTCTTT. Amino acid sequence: CASSQESGYTEAFF.

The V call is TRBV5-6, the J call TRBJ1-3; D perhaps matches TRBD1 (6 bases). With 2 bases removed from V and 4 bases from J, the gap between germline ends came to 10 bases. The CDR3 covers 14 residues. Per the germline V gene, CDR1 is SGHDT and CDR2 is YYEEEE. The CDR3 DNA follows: TGTGCCAGCAGCTTCGACAGGAGAGGAAACACCATATATTTT. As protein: CASSFDRRGNTIYF.

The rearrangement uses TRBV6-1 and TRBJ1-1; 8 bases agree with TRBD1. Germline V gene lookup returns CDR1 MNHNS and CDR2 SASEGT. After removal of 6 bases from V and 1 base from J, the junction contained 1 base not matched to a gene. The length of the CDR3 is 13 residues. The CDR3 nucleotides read TGTGCCAGCAGGGGGACAGGGAACACTGAAGCTTTCTTT. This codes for CASRGTGNTEAFF.

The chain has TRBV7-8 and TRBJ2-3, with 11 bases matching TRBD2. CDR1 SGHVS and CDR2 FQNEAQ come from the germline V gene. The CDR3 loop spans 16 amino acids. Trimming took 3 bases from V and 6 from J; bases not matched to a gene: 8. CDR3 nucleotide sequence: TGTGCCAGCAGCTTGGGACTAGCGGCGCTCTTGGATACGCAGTATTTT. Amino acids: CASSLGLAALLDTQYF.

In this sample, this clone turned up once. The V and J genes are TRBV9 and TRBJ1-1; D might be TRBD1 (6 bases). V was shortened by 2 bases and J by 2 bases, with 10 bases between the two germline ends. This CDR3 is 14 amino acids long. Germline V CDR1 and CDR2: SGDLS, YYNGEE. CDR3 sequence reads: CASSVTGLNTEAFF. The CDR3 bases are TGTGCCAGCAGCGTTACAGGGCTAAACACTGAAGCTTTCTTT. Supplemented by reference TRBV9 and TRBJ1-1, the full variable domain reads DSGVTQTPKHLITATGQRVTLRCSPRSGDLSVYWYQQSLDQGLQFLIQYYNGEERAKGNILERFSAQQFPDLHSELNLSSLELGDSALYFCASSVTGLNTEAFFGQGTRLTVV.

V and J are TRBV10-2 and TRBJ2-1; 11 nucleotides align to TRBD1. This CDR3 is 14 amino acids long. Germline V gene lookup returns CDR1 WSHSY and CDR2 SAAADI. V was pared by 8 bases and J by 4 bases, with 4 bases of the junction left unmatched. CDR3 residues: CASGDRGIYNEQFF. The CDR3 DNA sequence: TGCGCCAGCGGGGACAGGGGGATTTACAATGAGCAGTTCTTC.

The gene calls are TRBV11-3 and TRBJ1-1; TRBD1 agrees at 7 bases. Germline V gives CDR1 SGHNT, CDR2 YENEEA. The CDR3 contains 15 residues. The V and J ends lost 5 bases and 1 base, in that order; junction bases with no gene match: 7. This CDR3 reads CASSPQGERNTEAFF. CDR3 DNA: TGTGCCAGCAGCCCTCAGGGGGAGCGGAACACTGAAGCTTTCTTT.

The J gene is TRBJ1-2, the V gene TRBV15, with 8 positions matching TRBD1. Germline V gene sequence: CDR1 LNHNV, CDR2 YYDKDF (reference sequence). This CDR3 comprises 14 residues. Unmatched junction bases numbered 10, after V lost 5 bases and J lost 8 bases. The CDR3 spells CATSPTGGLIGYTF. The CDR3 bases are TGTGCCACCAGCCCAACAGGGGGATTGATCGGCTACACCTTC. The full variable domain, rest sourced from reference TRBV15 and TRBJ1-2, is DAMVIQNPRYQVTQFGKPVTLSCSQTLNHNVMYWYQQKSSQAPKLLFHYYDKDFNNEADTPDNFQSRRPNTSFCFLDIRSPGLGDTAMYLCATSPTGGLIGYTFGSGTRLTVV.

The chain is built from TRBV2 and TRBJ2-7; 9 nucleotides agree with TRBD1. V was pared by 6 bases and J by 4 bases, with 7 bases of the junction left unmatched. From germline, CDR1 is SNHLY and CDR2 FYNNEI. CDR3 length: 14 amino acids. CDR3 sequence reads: CASSTGGAIYEQYF. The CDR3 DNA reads TGTGCCAGCAGCACAGGGGGCGCGATATACGAGCAGTACTTC.

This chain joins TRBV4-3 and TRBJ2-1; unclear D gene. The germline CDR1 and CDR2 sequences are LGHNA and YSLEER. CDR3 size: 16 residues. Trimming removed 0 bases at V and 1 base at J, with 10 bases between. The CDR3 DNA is TGCGCCAGCAGCCAAGAACCGGTGCCTTCCTACAATGAGCAGTTCTTC. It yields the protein CASSQEPVPSYNEQFF.

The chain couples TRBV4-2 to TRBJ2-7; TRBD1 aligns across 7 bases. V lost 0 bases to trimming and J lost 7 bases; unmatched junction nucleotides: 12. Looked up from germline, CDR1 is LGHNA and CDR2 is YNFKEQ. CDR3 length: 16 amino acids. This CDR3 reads CASSQEVPGQLNEQYF. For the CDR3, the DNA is TGTGCCAGCAGCCAAGAGGTCCCGGGACAGCTTAATGAGCAGTACTTC.

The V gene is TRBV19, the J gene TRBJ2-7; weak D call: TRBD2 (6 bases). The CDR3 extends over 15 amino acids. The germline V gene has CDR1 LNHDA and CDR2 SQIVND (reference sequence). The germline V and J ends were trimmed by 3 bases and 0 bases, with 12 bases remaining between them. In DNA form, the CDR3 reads TGTGCCAGTAGTATTGTGGCGGGGCCCTCCTACGAGCAGTACTTC. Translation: CASSIVAGPSYEQYF.

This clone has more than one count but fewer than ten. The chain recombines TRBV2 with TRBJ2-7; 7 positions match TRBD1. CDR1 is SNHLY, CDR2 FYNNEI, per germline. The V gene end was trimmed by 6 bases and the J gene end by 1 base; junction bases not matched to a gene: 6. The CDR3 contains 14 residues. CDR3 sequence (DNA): TGTGCCAGCAGCCTATCGGGACAGTCCTACGAGCAGTACTTC. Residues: CASSLSGQSYEQYF.

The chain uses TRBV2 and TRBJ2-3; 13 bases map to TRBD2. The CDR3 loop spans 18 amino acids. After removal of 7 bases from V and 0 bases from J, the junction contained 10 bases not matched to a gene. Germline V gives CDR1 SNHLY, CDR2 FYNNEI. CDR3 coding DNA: TGTGCCAGCACCGATCGACTAGCGGGAGGTGGGAGCACAGATACGCAGTATTTT. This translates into CASTDRLAGGGSTDTQYF.

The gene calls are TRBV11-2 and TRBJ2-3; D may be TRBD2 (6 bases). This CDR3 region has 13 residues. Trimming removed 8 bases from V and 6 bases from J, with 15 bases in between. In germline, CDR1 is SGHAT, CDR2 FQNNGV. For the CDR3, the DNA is TGTGCCAGCGGGGAGGCCCACCTCGATACGCAGTATTTT. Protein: CASGEAHLDTQYF. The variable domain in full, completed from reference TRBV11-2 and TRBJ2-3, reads EAGVAQSPRYKIIEKRQSVAFWCNPISGHATLYWYQQILGQGPKLLIQFQNNGVVDDSQLPKDRFSAERLKGVDSTLKIQPAKLEDSAVYLCASGEAHLDTQYFGPGTRLTVL.

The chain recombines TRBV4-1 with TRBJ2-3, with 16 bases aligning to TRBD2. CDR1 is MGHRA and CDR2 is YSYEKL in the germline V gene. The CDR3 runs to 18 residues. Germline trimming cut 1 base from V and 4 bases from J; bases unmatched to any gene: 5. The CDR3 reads CASSQAGLAGGGADTQYF. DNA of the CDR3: TGCGCCAGCAGCCAAGCGGGACTAGCGGGAGGGGGCGCAGATACGCAGTATTTT.

The CDR3 nucleotides are TGTGCCAGCAGCTTAGAACGTGGGCCACAGTACTTC. It translates to CASSLERGPQYF. The V call is TRBV11-3, the J call TRBJ2-5, with D unresolved. Trimming cost V 0 bases and J 11 bases, with 10 bases left between them. This CDR3 region has 12 residues. CDR1 and CDR2 from the germline V gene are SGHNT and YENEEA.

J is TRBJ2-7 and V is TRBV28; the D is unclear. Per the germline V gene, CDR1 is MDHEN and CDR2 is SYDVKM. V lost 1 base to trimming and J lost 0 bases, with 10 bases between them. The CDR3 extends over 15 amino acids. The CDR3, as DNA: TGTGCCAGCAGTTTATCCACCCCGAGCTCCTACGAGCAGTACTTC. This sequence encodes CASSLSTPSSYEQYF.

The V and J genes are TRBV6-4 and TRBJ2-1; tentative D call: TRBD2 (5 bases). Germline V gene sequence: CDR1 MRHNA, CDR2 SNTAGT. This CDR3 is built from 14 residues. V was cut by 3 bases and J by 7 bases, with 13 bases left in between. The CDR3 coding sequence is TGTGCCAGCAGTGAAGGTCGAGGCGGGAATGAGCAGTTCTTC. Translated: CASSEGRGGNEQFF.